These T cell receptor beta chains were read from a single sample in a study of CD8 T cells in ankylosing spondylitis. TCRdb fed the 5' RACE reads into MiXCR, producing one record per CDR3 protein. This table has about 260,000 distinct CDR3 sequences, 20% appearing once. The source material was blood, either unsorted or a sorted T cell fraction (not recorded which). The receptors were gathered from a male donor with ankylosing spondylitis or in good health (not recorded which). CDR3s include the opening cysteine and the closing phenylalanine or tryptophan. D genes are given only for firm matches. Expanded clones get a size class; other rows say once, few or many, or leave the size out.

CDR3 protein: CASSKAGGPTGELFF; CDR3 DNA: TGTGCCAGCAGCAAAGCGGGGGGCCCCACCGGGGAGCTGTTTTTT; J gene: TRBJ2-2; D gene: TRBD2; clone size: NA; V gene: TRBV7-9; CDR3 length: 15
CDR3 protein: CASSSPGYGYTF; CDR3 DNA: TGTGCCAGCAGCTCCCCGGGCTATGGCTACACCTTC; J gene: TRBJ1-2; D gene: NA; clone size: few; V gene: TRBV7-9; CDR3 length: 12
CDR3 protein: CASSQEGLSGRETQYF; CDR3 DNA: TGTGCCAGCAGCCAAGAGGGGCTCAGCGGGAGAGAGACCCAGTACTTC; J gene: TRBJ2-5; D gene: TRBD2; clone size: NA; V gene: TRBV4-2; CDR3 length: 16
CDR3 protein: CASSLVGTGRGPEAFF; CDR3 DNA: TGTGCCAGCAGCTTAGTTGGGACAGGGAGGGGTCCTGAAGCTTTCTTT; J gene: TRBJ1-1; D gene: TRBD1; clone size: few; V gene: TRBV7-2; CDR3 length: 16
CDR3 protein: CASSDVGAGEVDNEQFF; CDR3 DNA: TGTGCCAGCAGTGACGTCGGAGCGGGAGAGGTGGATAATGAGCAGTTCTTC; J gene: TRBJ2-1; D gene: TRBD2; clone size: few; V gene: TRBV6-4; CDR3 length: 17
CDR3 protein: CASSLTQDAVTQYF; CDR3 DNA: TGTGCCAGCAGCTTAACCCAAGATGCGGTTACGCAGTATTTT; J gene: TRBJ2-3; D gene: NA; clone size: NA; V gene: TRBV7-3; CDR3 length: 14
CDR3 protein: CASSISALAGPKQFF; CDR3 DNA: NA; J gene: TRBJ2-1; D gene: NA; clone size: NA; V gene: TRBV19; CDR3 length: 15
CDR3 protein: CSARDLPLIEQFF; CDR3 DNA: TGCAGTGCTAGAGACCTACCGCTGATTGAGCAGTTCTTC; J gene: TRBJ2-1; D gene: NA; clone size: NA; V gene: TRBV20-1; CDR3 length: 13
CDR3 protein: CSALGQGVNNEQFF; CDR3 DNA: TGCAGCGCCCTCGGACAGGGCGTAAACAATGAGCAGTTCTTC; J gene: TRBJ2-1; D gene: TRBD1; clone size: many; V gene: TRBV29-1; CDR3 length: 14
CDR3 protein: CASSLVGPRFGNIQYF; CDR3 DNA: TGTGCCAGCAGTTTAGTGGGACCGCGTTTCGGAAACATTCAGTACTTC; J gene: TRBJ2-4; D gene: NA; clone size: few; V gene: TRBV28; CDR3 length: 16
CDR3 protein: CASSFGGGSEAFF; CDR3 DNA: TGCGCCAGCAGCTTCGGGGGAGGGTCTGAAGCTTTCTTT; J gene: TRBJ1-1; D gene: NA; clone size: NA; V gene: TRBV5-1; CDR3 length: 13
CDR3 protein: CSVDMAEAFF; CDR3 DNA: TGCAGCGTTGATATGGCTGAAGCTTTCTTT; J gene: TRBJ1-1; D gene: NA; clone size: many; V gene: TRBV29-1; CDR3 length: 10
CDR3 protein: CAISEDRATDTQYF; CDR3 DNA: TGTGCCATCAGTGAGGACAGGGCCACAGATACGCAGTATTTT; J gene: TRBJ2-3; D gene: TRBD1; clone size: NA; V gene: TRBV10-3; CDR3 length: 14
CDR3 protein: CASSAPQGADTQYF; CDR3 DNA: TGCGCCAGCAGCGCACCACAGGGCGCGGATACGCAGTATTTT; J gene: TRBJ2-3; D gene: NA; clone size: few; V gene: TRBV5-1; CDR3 length: 14
CDR3 protein: CSAPQGTVLQETQYF; CDR3 DNA: TGCAGTGCCCCCCAAGGGACAGTCCTCCAAGAGACCCAGTACTTC; J gene: TRBJ2-5; D gene: TRBD1; clone size: few; V gene: TRBV20-1; CDR3 length: 15
CDR3 protein: CSASGGSGELFF; CDR3 DNA: TGCAGTGCGTCGGGGGGGTCCGGGGAGCTGTTTTTT; J gene: TRBJ2-2; D gene: TRBD2; clone size: NA; V gene: TRBV20-1; CDR3 length: 12
CDR3 protein: CASSLNSQVGDTQYF; CDR3 DNA: TGTGCCAGCAGTTTAAATAGCCAGGTTGGGGATACGCAGTATTTT; J gene: TRBJ2-3; D gene: NA; clone size: NA; V gene: TRBV6-5; CDR3 length: 15
CDR3 protein: CASSGTLAGALQETQYF; CDR3 DNA: TGTGCCAGCAGCGGCACGCTAGCGGGGGCCCTCCAAGAGACCCAGTACTTC; J gene: TRBJ2-5; D gene: TRBD2; clone size: NA; V gene: TRBV7-9; CDR3 length: 17
CDR3 protein: CASSLARGLNEKLFF; CDR3 DNA: TGTGCCAGCAGTTTAGCGAGAGGACTTAATGAAAAACTGTTTTTT; J gene: TRBJ1-4; D gene: NA; clone size: NA; V gene: TRBV12-3/TRBV12-4; CDR3 length: 15
CDR3 protein: CSAQGPSETQYF; CDR3 DNA: TGCAGTGCCCAGGGTCCTTCAGAGACCCAGTACTTC; J gene: TRBJ2-5; D gene: NA; clone size: many; V gene: TRBV20-1; CDR3 length: 12
CDR3 protein: CASSPRSGTLTDTQYF; CDR3 DNA: TGTGCCAGCAGCCCGAGATCAGGGACCCTGACAGATACGCAGTATTTT; J gene: TRBJ2-3; D gene: NA; clone size: few; V gene: TRBV14; CDR3 length: 16
CDR3 protein: CASSLSPTAHQPQHF; CDR3 DNA: TGCGCCAGCAGCTTGTCTCCGACAGCACATCAGCCCCAGCATTTT; J gene: TRBJ1-5; D gene: NA; clone size: few; V gene: TRBV5-1; CDR3 length: 15
CDR3 protein: CAISEYVSDYSNQPQHF; CDR3 DNA: TGTGCCATCAGTGAGTATGTAAGCGATTATAGCAATCAGCCCCAGCATTTT; J gene: TRBJ1-5; D gene: NA; clone size: many; V gene: TRBV10-3; CDR3 length: 17
CDR3 protein: CASSKLGGEQFF; CDR3 DNA: TGTGCCAGCAGTAAGTTGGGGGGTGAGCAGTTCTTC; J gene: TRBJ2-1; D gene: NA; clone size: few; V gene: TRBV6-5; CDR3 length: 12
CDR3 protein: CAIRETGLDKQFF; CDR3 DNA: TGTGCCATCAGGGAGACGGGACTAGACAAGCAGTTCTTC; J gene: TRBJ2-1; D gene: TRBD2; clone size: many; V gene: TRBV10-3; CDR3 length: 13
CDR3 protein: CASSLVRSTGELFF; CDR3 DNA: TGTGCCAGCAGCTTAGTCAGGAGCACCGGGGAGCTGTTTTTT; J gene: TRBJ2-2; D gene: NA; clone size: NA; V gene: TRBV11-1; CDR3 length: 14
CDR3 protein: CASRKGTATDTQYF; CDR3 DNA: TGTGCCAGCAGGAAGGGGACAGCCACAGATACGCAGTATTTT; J gene: TRBJ2-3; D gene: TRBD1; clone size: few; V gene: TRBV28; CDR3 length: 14
CDR3 protein: CASSYSATDFYGYTF; CDR3 DNA: TGTGCCAGCAGTTACTCCGCGACGGATTTCTATGGCTACACCTTC; J gene: TRBJ1-2; D gene: NA; clone size: few; V gene: TRBV6-5; CDR3 length: 15
CDR3 protein: CAISESVAGLGQETQYF; CDR3 DNA: TGTGCCATCAGTGAGTCGGTAGCGGGACTGGGGCAAGAGACCCAGTACTTC; J gene: TRBJ2-5; D gene: TRBD2; clone size: few; V gene: TRBV10-3; CDR3 length: 17
CDR3 protein: CSARDRREGPVGELFF; CDR3 DNA: TGCAGTGCTAGAGATCGGCGGGAGGGCCCTGTCGGGGAGCTGTTTTTT; J gene: TRBJ2-2; D gene: TRBD2; clone size: NA; V gene: TRBV20-1; CDR3 length: 16
CDR3 protein: CASSLEGVSTDTQYF; CDR3 DNA: TGCGCCAGCAGCTTGGAGGGCGTTAGCACAGATACGCAGTATTTT; J gene: TRBJ2-3; D gene: NA; clone size: many; V gene: TRBV5-1; CDR3 length: 15
CDR3 protein: CASSSGGTVFNTGELFF; CDR3 DNA: TGTGCCAGCAGCTCGGGCGGGACAGTCTTCAACACCGGGGAGCTGTTTTTT; J gene: TRBJ2-2; D gene: NA; clone size: many; V gene: TRBV11-2; CDR3 length: 17
CDR3 protein: CASSLRTGGPTDTQYF; CDR3 DNA: TGTGCCAGCAGCTTACGAACGGGGGGGCCCACAGATACGCAGTATTTT; J gene: TRBJ2-3; D gene: TRBD2; clone size: few; V gene: TRBV13; CDR3 length: 16
CDR3 protein: CASSLEGWDTQYF; CDR3 DNA: TGCGCCAGCAGCTTGGAGGGATGGGATACGCAGTATTTT; J gene: TRBJ2-3; D gene: NA; clone size: many; V gene: TRBV5-1; CDR3 length: 13
CDR3 protein: CAISSTGASMNTEAFF; CDR3 DNA: TGTGCCATCAGTTCCACAGGGGCGTCGATGAACACTGAAGCTTTCTTT; J gene: TRBJ1-1; D gene: TRBD1; clone size: NA; V gene: TRBV10-3; CDR3 length: 16
CDR3 protein: CAWSVRVGQETQYF; CDR3 DNA: TGTGCCTGGAGTGTACGAGTCGGCCAAGAGACCCAGTACTTC; J gene: TRBJ2-5; D gene: NA; clone size: NA; V gene: TRBV30; CDR3 length: 14
CDR3 protein: CASSVGAGGENEQFF; CDR3 DNA: TGTGCCAGCAGCGTAGGAGCGGGAGGTGAAAATGAGCAGTTCTTC; J gene: TRBJ2-1; D gene: TRBD2; clone size: few; V gene: TRBV9; CDR3 length: 15
CDR3 protein: CASSSHGTGVFGYTF; CDR3 DNA: TGTGCCAGCAGTTCCCATGGAACAGGGGTTTTTGGCTACACCTTC; J gene: TRBJ1-2; D gene: TRBD1; clone size: many; V gene: TRBV6-5; CDR3 length: 15
CDR3 protein: CASSQDTRGVYGYTF; CDR3 DNA: TGTGCCAGCAGCCAGGATACGAGGGGGGTCTATGGCTACACCTTC; J gene: TRBJ1-2; D gene: NA; clone size: NA; V gene: TRBV3-1; CDR3 length: 15
CDR3 protein: CASSQDPWGANTGELFF; CDR3 DNA: TGTGCCAGCAGCCAAGATCCATGGGGGGCGAACACCGGGGAGCTGTTTTTT; J gene: TRBJ2-2; D gene: NA; clone size: NA; V gene: TRBV4-2; CDR3 length: 17
CDR3 protein: CASSPGLAPSTDTQYF; CDR3 DNA: TGTGCCAGCAGTCCCGGACTAGCTCCCAGCACAGATACGCAGTATTTT; J gene: TRBJ2-3; D gene: TRBD2; clone size: NA; V gene: TRBV12-3/TRBV12-4; CDR3 length: 16
CDR3 protein: CASSADSTGYGYTF; CDR3 DNA: TGCGCCAGCAGCGCGGACAGTACCGGCTATGGCTACACCTTC; J gene: TRBJ1-2; D gene: NA; clone size: few; V gene: TRBV5-1; CDR3 length: 14
CDR3 protein: CASNITERDQYF; CDR3 DNA: TGTGCCAGCAACATCACCGAGAGGGACCAGTACTTC; J gene: TRBJ2-5; D gene: NA; clone size: NA; V gene: TRBV12-3/TRBV12-4; CDR3 length: 12
CDR3 protein: CASSPVHGNTIYF; CDR3 DNA: TGTGCCAGCAGCCCCGTTCACGGAAACACCATATATTTT; J gene: TRBJ1-3; D gene: NA; clone size: many; V gene: TRBV7-3; CDR3 length: 13
CDR3 protein: CSVEMDNQETQYF; CDR3 DNA: TGCAGCGTTGAGATGGACAACCAAGAGACCCAGTACTTC; J gene: TRBJ2-5; D gene: NA; clone size: many; V gene: TRBV29-1; CDR3 length: 13